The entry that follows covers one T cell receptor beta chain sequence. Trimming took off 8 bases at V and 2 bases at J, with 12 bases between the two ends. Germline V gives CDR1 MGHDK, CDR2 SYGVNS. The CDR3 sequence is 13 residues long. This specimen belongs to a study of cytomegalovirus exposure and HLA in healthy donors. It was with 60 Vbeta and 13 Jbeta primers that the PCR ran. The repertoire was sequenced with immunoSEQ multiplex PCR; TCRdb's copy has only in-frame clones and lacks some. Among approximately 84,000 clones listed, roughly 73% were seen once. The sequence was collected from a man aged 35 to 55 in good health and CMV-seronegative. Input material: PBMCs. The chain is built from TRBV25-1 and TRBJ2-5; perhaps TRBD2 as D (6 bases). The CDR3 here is CASGGLEQETQYF. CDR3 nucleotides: TGTGCCAGCGGGGGACTGGAACAAGAGACCCAGTACTTC. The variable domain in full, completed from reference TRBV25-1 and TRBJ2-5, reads EADIYQTPRYLVIGTGKKITLECSQTMGHDKMYWYQQDPGMELHLIHYSYGVNSTEKGDLSSESTVSRIRTEHFPLTLESARPSHTSQYLCASGGLEQETQYFGPGTRLLVL.